A single sample gave rise to the 20 T cell receptor beta chains below, sequenced in a study of shared clonotypes between healthy human individuals. Positive CCR7 selection of CD45RO-negative cells yielded the naive CD8 cells, and terminally differentiated effector memory CD45RA+ cells were excluded. Clones were sequenced by immunoSEQ multiplex PCR, and TCRdb holds only the in-frame ones, with some missing. The sample lists under 2,000,000 clones, roughly 94% occurring once. Sequencing input: naive CD8+ T cells sorted from blood. The source is a man between 18 and 35 years old in good health.

The V gene is TRBV6-1, the J gene TRBJ1-1; D unresolved. V was clipped by 7 bases and J by 4 bases, with 16 bases between them. CDR3 size: 14 residues. CDR1 is MNHNS, CDR2 SASEGT, per germline. The CDR3 loop reads CASTPLTGGTEAFF. CDR3 DNA sequence: TGTGCCAGCACCCCCCTGACGGGCGGCACTGAAGCTTTCTTT.

The chain combines TRBV27 with TRBJ2-7; TRBD1 or TRBD2 may be the D gene (6 bases each). The CDR3 runs to 16 residues. Between the trimmed V and J ends, which lost 6 bases and 1 base, there was a span of 19 bases. Germline CDR1 and CDR2: MNHEY and SMNVEV (reference sequence). As DNA, the CDR3 is TGTGCCAGCAGCCAATCCGCGGGACACTATTCCTACGAGCAGTACTTC. The encoded protein is CASSQSAGHYSYEQYF.

The genes are TRBV5-6 and TRBJ1-2; no reliable D call. V was clipped by 2 bases and J by 5 bases, with 13 bases between them. The germline V gene encodes CDR1 SGHDT and CDR2 YYEEEE. The CDR3 is made up of 14 amino acids. CDR3 coding DNA: TGTGCCAGCAGCTTTCGTGCGGACGGGTATGGCTACACCTTC. As protein: CASSFRADGYGYTF.

V and J are TRBV5-6 and TRBJ2-7, with D maybe TRBD1 (5 bases). The CDR3 is 17 amino acids. CDR1 SGHDT and CDR2 YYEEEE come from the germline V gene. Between the trimmed V and J ends, which lost 0 bases and 0 bases, there was a span of 16 bases. The CDR3 sequence: CASSLGVGPRSSYEQYF. The CDR3 nucleotides read TGTGCCAGCAGCTTGGGAGTGGGGCCGAGAAGCTCCTACGAGCAGTACTTC.

The chain uses TRBV5-5 and TRBJ1-2, with a possible D match to TRBD1 (6 bases). The germline V and J ends were trimmed by 1 base and 4 bases, with 14 bases remaining between them. Germline CDR1 and CDR2: SGHKS and YYEKEE (reference sequence). The CDR3 extends over 15 amino acids. CDR3 sequence reads: CASSLTGQGGYGYTF. The CDR3 DNA follows: TGTGCCAGCAGCTTGACAGGCCAAGGGGGCTATGGCTACACCTTC.

The DNA for the CDR3 is TGCGCCAGCAGCCAAGCGCCGGGATTGTTCAACGAGCAGTACTTC. The encoded protein is CASSQAPGLFNEQYF. The V gene is TRBV4-1, the J gene TRBJ2-7; weak D call: TRBD2 (5 bases). The V gene lost 1 base and the J gene lost 5 bases, with 15 bases spanning the gap. The germline V gene encodes CDR1 MGHRA and CDR2 YSYEKL. The CDR3 has 15 residues.

This clone was seen once. This chain links TRBV5-6 with TRBJ2-4; no firm D call. CDR3 size: 13 residues. Germline-derived CDR1 and CDR2 are SGHDT and YYEEEE. V was cut by 2 bases and J by 5 bases, with 8 bases left in between. The CDR3 nucleotides are TGTGCCAGCAGCTTTAGGGTTGAAAACATTCAGTACTTC. Translated: CASSFRVENIQYF.

The V call is TRBV5-1, the J call TRBJ1-1; D perhaps matches TRBD1 (6 bases). Germline lookup yields CDR1 SGHRS and CDR2 YFSETQ. CDR3 length equals 13 residues. The V and J ends lost 4 bases and 4 bases respectively, with 11 bases between them. The CDR3 region has the DNA TGCGCCAGCAGCCCTTCGGGGGCCACTGAAGCTTTCTTT. Translation gives CASSPSGATEAFF.

In regard to this clone: Within the sample, other DNA sequences also encode this same CDR3. This sequence joins TRBV27 and TRBJ2-3, with D possibly TRBD2 on 6 matching bases. Looked up from germline, CDR1 is MNHEY and CDR2 is SMNVEV (reference sequence). The CDR3 contains 14 residues. With 5 bases removed from V and 2 bases from J, the gap between germline ends came to 11 bases. The CDR3 region has the DNA TGTGCCAGCAGTCTTAGCGGAACCACAGATACGCAGTATTTT. This sequence encodes CASSLSGTTDTQYF.

The chain is built from TRBV4-1 and TRBJ2-6; perhaps D is TRBD1 or TRBD2 (6 bases each). Germline CDR1 reads MGHRA; CDR2 reads YSYEKL. V dropped 2 bases and J dropped 2 bases, with 22 bases sitting between them. The CDR3 extends over 20 amino acids. The CDR3 coding sequence is TGCGCCAGCAGCCAAAGCCAGATAGGGATTGGGGGGCCTGGGGCCAACGTCCTGACTTTC. This codes for CASSQSQIGIGGPGANVLTF.

The chain uses TRBV6-5 and TRBJ2-3, with D perhaps matching TRBD1 (6 bases). V was pared by 6 bases and J by 5 bases, with 18 bases between. The CDR3 loop spans 15 amino acids. Per germline, CDR1 MNHEY and CDR2 SVGAGI. The CDR3 DNA follows: TGTGCCAGCAGCTCTCACAGGGAAGTGATAGATACGCAGTATTTT. Its translation is CASSSHREVIDTQYF.

This rearrangement joins TRBV6-1 to TRBJ2-7; 7 bases fit TRBD2. V was pared by 9 bases and J by 0 bases, with 8 bases of the junction left unmatched. Germline CDR1 is MNHNS and CDR2 is SASEGT. The length of the CDR3 is 14 residues. DNA of the CDR3: TGTGCCAGTTTAGCGGGTCGTAGCTCCTACGAGCAGTACTTC. Protein: CASLAGRSSYEQYF.

As concerns this clone: In the same sample, other DNA sequences code for this CDR3. CDR3 nucleotides: TGTGCCAGCAGTTTAAGGGGGGCAGACACTGAAGCTTTCTTT. It codes for CASSLRGADTEAFF. The genes are TRBV28 and TRBJ1-1, with D tentatively TRBD1 (6 bases). The CDR3 runs 14 residues. CDR1 is MDHEN, CDR2 SYDVKM, per germline. The ends were cut back, 2 bases at V and 3 bases at J, with 10 bases in the middle.

This clone was observed once. The V and J genes are TRBV7-2 and TRBJ1-3, with 7 bases aligning to TRBD1. The CDR3 totals 19 residues. The junction had 18 bases not matched to a gene; V was cut back by 1 base and J by 6 bases. The germline gives CDR1 SGHTA, CDR2 FQGNSA. The CDR3 DNA reads as TGTGCCAGCAGCTTAGGTTTCACCCGGATACGGGACAGCTTAAACACCATATATTTT. This encodes CASSLGFTRIRDSLNTIYF.

Only one count was recorded for this clone. V and J are TRBV2 and TRBJ2-5, with D perhaps matching TRBD1 (5 bases). Trimming cost V 5 bases and J 3 bases, with 13 bases left between them. Germline V gives CDR1 SNHLY, CDR2 FYNNEI. The CDR3 consists of 14 residues. CDR3 DNA: TGTGCCAGCAGTTCCACCCAGGGAAAAGAGACCCAGTACTTC. This encodes CASSSTQGKETQYF.

As concerns this clone: The sample has other DNA sequences that encode this CDR3 too. The J gene is TRBJ2-3, the V gene TRBV30; D call uncertain. Germline assignment: CDR1 GTSNPN and CDR2 SVGIG (reference sequence). V dropped 2 bases and J dropped 4 bases, with 4 bases sitting between them. The CDR3 length is 11 residues. The CDR3 here is CAWSSPDTQYF. For the CDR3, the DNA is TGTGCCTGGAGTAGTCCAGATACGCAGTATTTT.

V gene TRBV6-5 combines with J gene TRBJ1-1; 12 positions match TRBD1. The germline V gene encodes CDR1 MNHEY and CDR2 SVGAGI. With V trimmed by 5 bases and J by 11 bases, 6 bases remained unmatched. The CDR3 consists of 13 residues. As DNA, the CDR3 is TGTGCCAGCAGTCCGGGACAGGGGGCGGACGCTTTCTTT. Translation gives CASSPGQGADAFF.

The rearrangement links TRBV19 to TRBJ2-7; D gene uncertain. The CDR3 runs to 13 residues. Germline CDR1 and CDR2: LNHDA and SQIVND (reference sequence). V was trimmed by 3 bases and J by 3 bases, leaving 9 bases between them. This CDR3 is CASSMRTGYEQYF. For the CDR3, the DNA is TGTGCCAGTAGTATGAGGACGGGCTACGAGCAGTACTTC.

As for this clone: The sample contains more than one DNA sequence encoding this CDR3. The chain combines TRBV6-1 with TRBJ2-7; 9 nucleotides match TRBD2. From germline, CDR1 is MNHNS and CDR2 SASEGT. The CDR3 sequence is 14 residues long. The V segment lost 3 bases and the J segment 2 bases; nucleotides outside the gene matches: 2. The CDR3 spells CASSESGGTYEQYF. DNA for the CDR3: TGTGCCAGCAGTGAGAGCGGGGGGACCTACGAGCAGTACTTC.

The J gene is TRBJ2-7, the V gene TRBV19; 7 bases map to TRBD2. The CDR3 is made up of 14 amino acids. Trimming cost V 3 bases and J 7 bases; bases outside gene matches: 9. Per germline, CDR1 LNHDA and CDR2 SQIVND (reference sequence). The CDR3: CASSISREGGEQYF. The CDR3, as DNA: TGTGCCAGTAGTATTAGTAGGGAGGGAGGAGAGCAGTACTTC.